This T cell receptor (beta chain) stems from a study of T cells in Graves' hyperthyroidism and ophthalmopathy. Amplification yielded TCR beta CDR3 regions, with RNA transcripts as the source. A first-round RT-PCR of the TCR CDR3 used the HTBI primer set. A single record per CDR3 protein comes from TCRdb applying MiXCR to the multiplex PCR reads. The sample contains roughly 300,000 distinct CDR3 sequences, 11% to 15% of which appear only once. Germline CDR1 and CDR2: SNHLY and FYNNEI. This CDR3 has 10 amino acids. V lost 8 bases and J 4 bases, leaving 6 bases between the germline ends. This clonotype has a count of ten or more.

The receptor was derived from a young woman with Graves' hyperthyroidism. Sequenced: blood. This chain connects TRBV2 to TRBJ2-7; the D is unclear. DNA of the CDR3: TGTGCCAGCCTACTGTACGAGCAGTACTTC. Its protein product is CASLLYEQYF.